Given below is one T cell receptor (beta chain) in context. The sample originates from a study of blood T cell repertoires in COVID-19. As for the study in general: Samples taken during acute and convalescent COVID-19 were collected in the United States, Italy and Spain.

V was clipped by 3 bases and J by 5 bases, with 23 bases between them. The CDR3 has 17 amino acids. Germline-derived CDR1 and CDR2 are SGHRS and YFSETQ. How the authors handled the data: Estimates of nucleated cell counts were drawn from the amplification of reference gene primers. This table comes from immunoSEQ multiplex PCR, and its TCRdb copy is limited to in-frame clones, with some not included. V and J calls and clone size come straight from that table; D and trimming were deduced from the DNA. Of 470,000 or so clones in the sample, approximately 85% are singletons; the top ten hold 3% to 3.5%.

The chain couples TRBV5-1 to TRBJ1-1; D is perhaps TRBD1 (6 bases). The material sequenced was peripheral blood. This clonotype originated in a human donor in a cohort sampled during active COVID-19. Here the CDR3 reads CASSSHGGLEKGTEAFF. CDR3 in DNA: TGCGCCAGCAGCTCCCACGGGGGGCTCGAAAAGGGAACTGAAGCTTTCTTT. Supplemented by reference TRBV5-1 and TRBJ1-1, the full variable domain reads KAGVTQTPRYLIKTRGQQVTLSCSPISGHRSVSWYQQTPGQGLQFLFEYFSETQRNKGNFPGRFSGRQFSNSRSEMNVSTLELGDSALYLCASSSHGGLEKGTEAFFGQGTRLTVV.